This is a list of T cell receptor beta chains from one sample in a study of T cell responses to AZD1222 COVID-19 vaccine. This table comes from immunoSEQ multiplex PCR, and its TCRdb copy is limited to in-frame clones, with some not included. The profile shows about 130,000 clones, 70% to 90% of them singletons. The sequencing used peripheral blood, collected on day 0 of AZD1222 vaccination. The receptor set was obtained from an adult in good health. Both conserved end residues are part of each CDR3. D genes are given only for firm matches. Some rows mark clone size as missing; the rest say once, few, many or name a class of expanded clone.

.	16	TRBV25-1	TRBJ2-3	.	CASSVRGRGNTDTQYF	TGTGCCAGCAGTGTTCGGGGGAGAGGAAACACAGATACGCAGTATTTT
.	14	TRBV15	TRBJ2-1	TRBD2	CATTAGGLNNEQFF	TGTGCCACCACAGCGGGAGGGTTAAACAATGAGCAGTTCTTC
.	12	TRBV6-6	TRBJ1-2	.	CASSPDYYGYTF	TGTGCCAGCAGTCCGGACTACTATGGCTACACCTTC
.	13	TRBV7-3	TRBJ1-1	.	CASSLRGNTEAFF	TGTGCCAGCAGCTTAAGGGGGAACACTGAAGCTTTCTTT
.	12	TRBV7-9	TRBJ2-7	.	CASSGRSYEQYF	TGTGCCAGCTCAGGACGGAGCTACGAGCAGTACTTC
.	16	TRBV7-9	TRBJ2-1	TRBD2	CASTLTSGGARNEQFF	TGTGCCAGCACCCTAACTAGCGGGGGGGCCCGCAATGAGCAGTTCTTC
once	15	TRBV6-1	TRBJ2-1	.	CASSEIGLAYNEQFF	TGTGCCAGCAGTGAAATTGGACTGGCCTACAATGAGCAGTTCTTC
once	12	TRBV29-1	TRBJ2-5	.	CSVVGVEETQYF	TGCAGCGTTGTGGGGGTGGAGGAGACCCAGTACTTC
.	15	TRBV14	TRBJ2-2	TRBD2	CASSQVLAGAGELFF	TGTGCCAGCAGCCAAGTACTAGCGGGAGCCGGGGAGCTGTTTTTT
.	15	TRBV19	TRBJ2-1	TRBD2	CASSIGTRGNNEQFF	TGTGCCAGTAGTATTGGGACTAGGGGAAACAATGAGCAGTTCTTC
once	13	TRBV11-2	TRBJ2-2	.	CASSLDRGGELFF	TGTGCCAGCAGCTTAGACCGTGGCGGGGAGCTGTTTTTT
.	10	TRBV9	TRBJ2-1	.	CASSPWEQFF	TGTGCCAGCAGTCCCTGGGAGCAGTTCTTC
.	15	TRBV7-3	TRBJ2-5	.	CASSLGTTRGETQYF	TGTGCCAGCAGCTTAGGGACCACTCGAGGAGAGACCCAGTACTTC
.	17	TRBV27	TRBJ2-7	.	CASSLRTLGYLLGEQYF	TGTGCCAGCAGTTTACGAACACTGGGTTACCTTTTGGGGGAGCAGTACTTC
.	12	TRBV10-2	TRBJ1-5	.	CASSEFNQPQHF	TGCGCCAGCAGTGAATTCAATCAGCCCCAGCATTTT
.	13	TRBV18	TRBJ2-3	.	CASSPRNTDTQYF	TGTGCCAGCTCACCACGGAACACAGATACGCAGTATTTT
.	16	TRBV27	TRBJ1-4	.	CASHTPEGLCNEKLFF	TGTGCCTCACATACCCCCGAGGGGCTCTGCAATGAAAAACTGTTTTTT
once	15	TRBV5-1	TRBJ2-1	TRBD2	CASSVGTSGYNEQFF	TGCGCCAGCAGCGTGGGGACTAGCGGGTACAATGAGCAGTTCTTC
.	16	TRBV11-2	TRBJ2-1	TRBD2	CASSLVGLAAGDEQFF	TGTGCCAGCAGCTTAGTCGGACTAGCGGCGGGGGATGAGCAGTTCTTC
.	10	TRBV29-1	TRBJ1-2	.	CSVQQGGHTF	TGCAGCGTTCAACAGGGTGGGCACACCTTC
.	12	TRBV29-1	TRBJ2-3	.	CSVSQGPDTQYF	TGCAGCGTCTCACAGGGACCAGATACGCAGTATTTT
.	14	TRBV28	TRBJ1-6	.	CASSLSRNHSPLHF	TGTGCCAGCAGTTTATCCAGAAATCATTCACCCCTCCACTTT
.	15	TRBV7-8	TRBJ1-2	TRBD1	CASSLEDRGRSGYTF	TGTGCCAGCAGCTTAGAAGACAGGGGGCGGAGTGGCTACACCTTC
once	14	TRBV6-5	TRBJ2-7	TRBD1	CASRTTGWSYEQYF	TGTGCCAGCAGAACGACAGGGTGGTCTTACGAGCAGTACTTC
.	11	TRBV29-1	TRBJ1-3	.	CSVGDSHTIYF	TGCAGCGTTGGGGACTCACACACCATATATTTT
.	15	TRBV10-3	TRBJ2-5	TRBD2	CAISGLAGIQETQYF	TGTGCCATCAGCGGACTAGCGGGGATTCAAGAGACCCAGTACTTC
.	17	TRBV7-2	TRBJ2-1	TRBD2	CASSLVSGGTSYNEQFF	TGTGCCAGCAGCTTAGTAAGCGGGGGGACGTCCTACAATGAGCAGTTCTTC
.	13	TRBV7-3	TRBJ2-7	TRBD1	CASSRTGEDEQYF	TGTGCCAGCAGCCGGACAGGGGAGGACGAGCAGTACTTC
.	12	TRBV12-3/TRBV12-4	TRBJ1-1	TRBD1	CASSPIQGLAFF	TGTGCCAGCAGCCCGATACAGGGGTTAGCTTTCTTT
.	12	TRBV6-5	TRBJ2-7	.	CASSIGGNEQYF	TGTGCCAGCAGCATAGGAGGGAACGAGCAGTACTTC
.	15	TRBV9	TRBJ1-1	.	CASSVASGTNTEAFF	TGTGCCAGCAGCGTAGCTTCGGGGACGAACACTGAAGCTTTCTTT
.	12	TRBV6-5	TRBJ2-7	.	CASRGQFYEQYF	TGTGCCAGCAGAGGACAGTTCTACGAGCAGTACTTC
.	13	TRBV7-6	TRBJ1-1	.	CASSPGGNTEAFF	TGTGCCAGCAGCCCGGGGGGGAACACTGAAGCTTTCTTT
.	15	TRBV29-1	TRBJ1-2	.	CSVVGGGDRGYGYTF	TGCAGCGTCGTTGGGGGAGGGGACCGAGGGTATGGCTACACCTTC
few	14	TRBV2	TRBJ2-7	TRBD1	CASSGGQGAGEQYF	TGTGCCAGCAGCGGCGGACAGGGGGCAGGGGAGCAGTACTTC
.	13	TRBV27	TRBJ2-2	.	CASSRPPTGELFF	TGTGCCAGCTCTCGGCCCCCCACCGGGGAGCTGTTTTTT
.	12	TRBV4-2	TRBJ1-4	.	CASSQQGEKLFF	TGTGCCAGCAGCCAACAGGGTGAAAAACTGTTTTTT
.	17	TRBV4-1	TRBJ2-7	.	CASSHAPGLRIGHEQYF	TGCGCCAGCAGCCATGCTCCCGGGTTACGGATCGGCCACGAGCAGTACTTC
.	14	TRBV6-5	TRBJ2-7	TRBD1	CASSPGQGLYEQYF	TGTGCCAGCAGTCCCGGACAGGGGCTCTACGAGCAGTACTTC
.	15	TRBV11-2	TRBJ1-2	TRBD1	CASSFRGRSLYGYTF	TGTGCCAGCAGCTTCAGGGGGCGATCCCTCTATGGCTACACCTTC
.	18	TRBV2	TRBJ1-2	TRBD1	CASSEVRGQGATNYGYTF	TGTGCCAGCAGTGAAGTCCGAGGACAGGGGGCAACTAACTATGGCTACACCTTC
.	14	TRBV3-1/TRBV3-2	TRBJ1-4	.	CASSHGGQGEKLFF	TGTGCCAGCAGCCACGGGGGGCAGGGTGAAAAACTGTTTTTT
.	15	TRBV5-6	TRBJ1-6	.	CASSLLAGVNSPLHF	TGTGCCAGCAGCTTGTTAGCGGGGGTTAATTCACCCCTCCACTTT
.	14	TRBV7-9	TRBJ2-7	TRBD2	CASSASGSSYEQYF	TGTGCCAGCAGCGCTAGCGGAAGCTCCTACGAGCAGTACTTC
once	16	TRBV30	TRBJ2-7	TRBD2	CAWRPGGAGTTYEQYF	TGTGCCTGGAGACCCGGAGGCGCCGGGACTACCTACGAGCAGTACTTC
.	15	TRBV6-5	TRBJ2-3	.	CASRLRGLGTDTQYF	TGTGCCAGCAGGCTACGGGGTCTCGGCACAGATACGCAGTATTTT
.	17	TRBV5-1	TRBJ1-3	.	CASSLNGGTLSGNTIYF	TGCGCCAGCAGCTTAAACGGCGGAACCCTCTCTGGAAACACCATATATTTT
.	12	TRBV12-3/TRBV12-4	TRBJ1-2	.	CASSPGGYGYTF	TGTGCCAGCAGTCCGGGGGGGTATGGCTACACCTTC
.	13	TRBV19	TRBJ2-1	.	CASSIDRLNEQFF	TGTGCCAGTAGTATCGACAGGTTGAATGAGCAGTTCTTC
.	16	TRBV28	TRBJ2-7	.	CASSYPLAETRGEQYF	TGTGCCAGCAGTTACCCCCTGGCGGAAACCCGGGGGGAGCAGTACTTC
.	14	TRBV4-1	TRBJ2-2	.	CASSLRASLGELFF	TGCGCCAGCAGCCTAAGGGCGAGTCTCGGGGAGCTGTTTTTT
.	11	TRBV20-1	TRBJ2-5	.	CSARDKETQYF	TGCAGTGCTAGAGATAAAGAGACCCAGTACTTC
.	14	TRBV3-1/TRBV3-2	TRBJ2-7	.	CASSLFQGIGEQYF	TGTGCCAGCAGCCTCTTCCAGGGAATAGGCGAGCAGTACTTC
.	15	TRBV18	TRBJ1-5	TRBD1	CASSLQQGVDQPQHF	TGTGCCAGCTCCTTGCAACAGGGGGTAGATCAGCCCCAGCATTTT
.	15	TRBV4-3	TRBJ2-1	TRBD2	CASSQDTGLADEQFF	TGCGCCAGCAGCCAAGACACGGGACTAGCGGATGAGCAGTTCTTC
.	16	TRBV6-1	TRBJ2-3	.	CASSESLGWSTDTQYF	TGTGCCAGCAGTGAAAGCCTGGGGTGGAGCACAGATACGCAGTATTTT
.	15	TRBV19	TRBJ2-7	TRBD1	CASSPGTGLSYEQYF	TGTGCCAGTAGTCCCGGGACAGGGCTCTCCTACGAGCAGTACTTC
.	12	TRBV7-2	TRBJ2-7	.	CASSALSVEQYF	TGTGCCAGCAGCGCACTCTCTGTCGAGCAGTACTTC